The entry below describes one T cell receptor beta chain. Sequencing used immunoSEQ multiplex PCR; TCRdb keeps in-frame clones, though not all of them. The sample has roughly 30,000 clones; about 93% are singletons. The data were obtained in a study of blood T cell repertoires in COVID-19. CDR3 size: 17 residues. V lost 2 bases and J lost 9; bases outside the gene matches: 14. Germline V gene lookup returns CDR1 MNHNS and CDR2 SASEGT. Sequencing input: peripheral blood. The source of this sequence is a human donor in a cohort sampled during active COVID-19. V gene TRBV6-1 combines with J gene TRBJ2-1; 9 bases agree with TRBD2. CDR3: CASSEQGTPGLAVEQFF. DNA of the CDR3: TGTGCCAGCAGTGAACAGGGGACACCGGGACTAGCAGTTGAGCAGTTCTTC.